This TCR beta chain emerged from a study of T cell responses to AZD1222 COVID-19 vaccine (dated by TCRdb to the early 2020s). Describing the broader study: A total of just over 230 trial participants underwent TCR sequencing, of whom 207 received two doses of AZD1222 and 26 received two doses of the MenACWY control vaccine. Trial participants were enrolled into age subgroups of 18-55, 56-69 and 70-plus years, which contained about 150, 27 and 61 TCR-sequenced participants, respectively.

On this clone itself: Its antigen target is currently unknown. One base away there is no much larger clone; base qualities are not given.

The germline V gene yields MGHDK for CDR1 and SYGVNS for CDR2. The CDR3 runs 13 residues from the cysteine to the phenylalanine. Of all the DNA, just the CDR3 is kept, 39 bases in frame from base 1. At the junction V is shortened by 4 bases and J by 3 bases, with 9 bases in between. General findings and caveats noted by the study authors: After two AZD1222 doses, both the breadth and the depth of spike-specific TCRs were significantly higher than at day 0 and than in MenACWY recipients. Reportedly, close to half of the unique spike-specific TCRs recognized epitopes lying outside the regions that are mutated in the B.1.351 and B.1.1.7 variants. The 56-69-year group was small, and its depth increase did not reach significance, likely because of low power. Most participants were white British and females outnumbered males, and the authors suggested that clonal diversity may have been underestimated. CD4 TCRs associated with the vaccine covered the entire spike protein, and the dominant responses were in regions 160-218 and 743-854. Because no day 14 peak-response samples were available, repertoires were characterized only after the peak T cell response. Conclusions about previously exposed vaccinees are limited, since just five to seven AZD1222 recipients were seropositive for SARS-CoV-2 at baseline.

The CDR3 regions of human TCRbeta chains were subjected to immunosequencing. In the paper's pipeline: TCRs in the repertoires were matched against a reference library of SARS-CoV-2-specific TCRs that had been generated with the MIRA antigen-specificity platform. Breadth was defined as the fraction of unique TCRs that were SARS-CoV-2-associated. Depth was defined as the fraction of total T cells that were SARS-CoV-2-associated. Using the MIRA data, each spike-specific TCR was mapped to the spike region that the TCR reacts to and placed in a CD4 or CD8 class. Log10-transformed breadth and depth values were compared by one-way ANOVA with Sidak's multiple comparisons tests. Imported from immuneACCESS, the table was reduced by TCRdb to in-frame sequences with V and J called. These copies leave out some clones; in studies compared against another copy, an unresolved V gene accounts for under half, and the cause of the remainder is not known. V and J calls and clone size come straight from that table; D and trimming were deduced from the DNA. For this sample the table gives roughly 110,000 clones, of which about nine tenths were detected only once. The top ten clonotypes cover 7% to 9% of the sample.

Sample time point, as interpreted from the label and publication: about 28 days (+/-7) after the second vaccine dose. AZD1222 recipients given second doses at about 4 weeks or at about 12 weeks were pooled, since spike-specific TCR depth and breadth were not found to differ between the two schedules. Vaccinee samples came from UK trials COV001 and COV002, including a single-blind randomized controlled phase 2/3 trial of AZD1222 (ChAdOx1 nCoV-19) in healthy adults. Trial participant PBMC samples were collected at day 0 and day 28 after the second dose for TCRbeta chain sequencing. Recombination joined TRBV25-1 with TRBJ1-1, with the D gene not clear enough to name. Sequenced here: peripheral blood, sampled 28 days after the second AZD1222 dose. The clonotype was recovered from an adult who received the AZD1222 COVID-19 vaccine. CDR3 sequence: CASSAESYTEAFF. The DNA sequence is TGTGCCAGCAGTGCCGAGTCCTACACTGAAGCTTTCTTT.